This T cell receptor (beta chain) emerged from a study of chronic HIV infection and antiretroviral therapy. The ends were cut back, 4 bases at V and 6 bases at J, with 20 bases in the middle. The CDR3 loop spans 15 amino acids. The germline CDR1 and CDR2 sequences are SGHRS and YFSETQ. Via MiXCR, TCRdb re-called the 5' RACE reads, giving one row per CDR3 protein. The sample yields about 38,000 distinct CDR3 sequences, 8.2% seen once. This clonotype was detected a few times. The chain couples TRBV5-1 to TRBJ2-7; maybe TRBD2 (5 bases). The sequenced material came from peripheral blood. This TCR was recovered from an adult who had HIV and had not received antiretroviral therapy, or was an uninfected healthy control (not recorded which). The CDR3 sequence: CASSTQGGSLSEQYF. The CDR3 DNA sequence: TGCGCCAGCAGCACCCAAGGAGGAAGTCTAAGCGAGCAGTACTTC. The whole variable domain, remainder taken from reference TRBV5-1 and TRBJ2-7, is KAGVTQTPRYLIKTRGQQVTLSCSPISGHRSVSWYQQTPGQGLQFLFEYFSETQRNKGNFPGRFSGRQFSNSRSEMNVSTLELGDSALYLCASSTQGGSLSEQYFGPGTRLTVT.